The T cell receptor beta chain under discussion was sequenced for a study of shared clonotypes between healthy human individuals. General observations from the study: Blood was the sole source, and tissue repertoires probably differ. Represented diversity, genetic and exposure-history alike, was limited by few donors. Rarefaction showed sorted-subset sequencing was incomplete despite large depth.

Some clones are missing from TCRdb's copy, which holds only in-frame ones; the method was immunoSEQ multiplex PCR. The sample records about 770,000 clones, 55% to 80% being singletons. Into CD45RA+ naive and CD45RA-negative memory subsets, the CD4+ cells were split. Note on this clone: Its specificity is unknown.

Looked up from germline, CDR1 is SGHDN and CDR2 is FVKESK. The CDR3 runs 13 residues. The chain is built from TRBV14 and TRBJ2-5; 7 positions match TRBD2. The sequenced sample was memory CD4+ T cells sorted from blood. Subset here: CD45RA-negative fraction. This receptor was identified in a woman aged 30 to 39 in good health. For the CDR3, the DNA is TGTGCAACCGGGTCGGGGGGAACGACGACCCAGTACTTC. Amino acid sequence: CATGSGGTTTQYF.